This T cell receptor beta chain was obtained from a study of regulatory T cells in long-lasting Graves disease. At the level of the study: More than 5 years of antithyroid drugs with positive TSH receptor antibodies defined persistent Graves' disease. Findings and caveats of the study: TRBV28 was favored in persistent disease, as were TRBJ1-2 and TRBJ2-5.

V lost 1 base, J lost 0 bases, and 10 bases lay in between. This CDR3 has 16 amino acids. The germline gives CDR1 SGHTA, CDR2 FQGNSA. Construction of the TCR beta libraries employed iRepertoire HTBI primers in conjunction with Arm-PCR of CDR3 regions. One entry per CDR3 protein results from TCRdb running MiXCR on the multiplex PCR reads. The sample includes around 450,000 distinct CDR3 sequences, 20% to 25% of them seen just once. This sample's time point: persistent/refractory GD, antithyroid drugs over 5 years with positive TRAb. PBMC-derived RNA was used for the TCR library. In this cohort, patients came from an endocrinology department located in Xi'an, China. The authors drew 9 to 9.5 milliliters of peripheral blood into EDTA tubes. This clonotype was seen at least ten times. Its antigen is unknown.

The V gene is TRBV7-2, the J gene TRBJ2-1; tentatively, D is TRBD2 (5 bases). Source: peripheral blood mononuclear cells (PBMCs), taken when the disease was refractory, from a patient treated with antithyroid drugs. This receptor was identified in a female donor with Graves disease. CDR3 residues: CASSLGAGSSYNEQFF. CDR3 DNA: TGTGCCAGCAGCTTAGGGGCTGGGAGCTCCTACAATGAGCAGTTCTTC. Supplemented by reference TRBV7-2 and TRBJ2-1, the full variable domain reads GAGVSQSPSNKVTEKGKDVELRCDPISGHTALYWYRQSLGQGLEFLIYFQGNSAPDKSGLPSDRFSAERTGGSVSTLTIQRTQQEDSAVYLCASSLGAGSSYNEQFFGPGTRLTVL.